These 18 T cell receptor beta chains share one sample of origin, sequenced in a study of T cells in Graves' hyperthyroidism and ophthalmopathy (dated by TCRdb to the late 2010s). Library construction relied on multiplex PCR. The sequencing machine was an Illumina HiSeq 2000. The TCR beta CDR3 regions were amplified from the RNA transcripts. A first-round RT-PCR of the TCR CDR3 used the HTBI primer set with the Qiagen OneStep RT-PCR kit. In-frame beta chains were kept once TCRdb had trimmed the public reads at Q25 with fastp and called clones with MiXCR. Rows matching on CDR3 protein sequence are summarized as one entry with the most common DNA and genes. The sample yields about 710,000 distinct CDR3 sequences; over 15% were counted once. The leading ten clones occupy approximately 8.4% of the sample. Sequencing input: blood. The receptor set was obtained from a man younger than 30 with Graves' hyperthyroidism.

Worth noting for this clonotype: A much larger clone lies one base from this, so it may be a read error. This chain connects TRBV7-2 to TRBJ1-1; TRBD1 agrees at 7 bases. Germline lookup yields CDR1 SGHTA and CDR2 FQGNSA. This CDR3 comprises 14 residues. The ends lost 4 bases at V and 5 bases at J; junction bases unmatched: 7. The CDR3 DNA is TGTACCAGCAGCTCGCAGGGGGGACGGACTGAAGCTTTCTTT. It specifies CTSSSQGGRTEAFF.

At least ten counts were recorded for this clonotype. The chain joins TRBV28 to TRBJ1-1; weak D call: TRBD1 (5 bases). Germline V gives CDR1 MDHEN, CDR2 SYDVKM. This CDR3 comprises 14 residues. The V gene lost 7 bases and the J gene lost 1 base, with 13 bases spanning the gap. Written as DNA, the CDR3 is TGTGCCAGCACTCTTGGGCAGGGGAACACTGAAGCTTTCTTT. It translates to CASTLGQGNTEAFF.

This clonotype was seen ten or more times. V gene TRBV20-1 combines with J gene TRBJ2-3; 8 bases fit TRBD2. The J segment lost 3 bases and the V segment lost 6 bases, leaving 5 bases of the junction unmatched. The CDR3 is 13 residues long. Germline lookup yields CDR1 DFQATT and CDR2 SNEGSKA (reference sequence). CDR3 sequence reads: CSAIAGQTDTQYF. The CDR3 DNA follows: TGCAGTGCCATAGCGGGGCAGACAGATACGCAGTATTTT.

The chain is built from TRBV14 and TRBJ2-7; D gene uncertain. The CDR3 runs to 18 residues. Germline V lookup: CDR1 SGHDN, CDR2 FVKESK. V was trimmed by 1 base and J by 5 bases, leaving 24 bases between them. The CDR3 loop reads CASSQGSWAAFTSDEQYF. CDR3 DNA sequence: TGTGCCAGCAGCCAAGGTAGTTGGGCAGCCTTTACCTCTGACGAGCAGTACTTC.

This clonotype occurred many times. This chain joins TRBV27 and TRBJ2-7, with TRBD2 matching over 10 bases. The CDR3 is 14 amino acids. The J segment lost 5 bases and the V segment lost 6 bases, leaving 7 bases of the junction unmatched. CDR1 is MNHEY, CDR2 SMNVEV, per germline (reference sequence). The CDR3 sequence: CASSSGLAFHEQYF. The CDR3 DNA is TGTGCCAGCAGCTCGGGACTAGCGTTCCACGAGCAGTACTTC.

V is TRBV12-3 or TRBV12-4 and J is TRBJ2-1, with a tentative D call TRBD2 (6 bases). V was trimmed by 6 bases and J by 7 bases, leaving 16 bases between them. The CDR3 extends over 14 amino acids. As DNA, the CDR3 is TGTGCCAGCAGCCCTGGAGGGGCTTGGAATGAGCAGTTCTTC. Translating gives CASSPGGAWNEQFF.

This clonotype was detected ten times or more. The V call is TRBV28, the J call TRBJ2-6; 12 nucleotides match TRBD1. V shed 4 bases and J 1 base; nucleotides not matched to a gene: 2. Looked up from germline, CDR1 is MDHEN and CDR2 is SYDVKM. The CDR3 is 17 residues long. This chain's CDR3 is CASSWGQGASGANVLTF. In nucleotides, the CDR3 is TGTGCCAGCAGTTGGGGACAGGGGGCGTCTGGGGCCAACGTCCTGACTTTC.

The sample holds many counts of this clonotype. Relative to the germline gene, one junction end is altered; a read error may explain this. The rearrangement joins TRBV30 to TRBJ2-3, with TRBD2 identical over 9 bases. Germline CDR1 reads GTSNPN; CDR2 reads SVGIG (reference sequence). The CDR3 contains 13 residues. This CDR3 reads CARRTSGTDTQYF. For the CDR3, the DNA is TGTGCCCGGAGGACTAGCGGCACAGATACGCAGTATTTT.

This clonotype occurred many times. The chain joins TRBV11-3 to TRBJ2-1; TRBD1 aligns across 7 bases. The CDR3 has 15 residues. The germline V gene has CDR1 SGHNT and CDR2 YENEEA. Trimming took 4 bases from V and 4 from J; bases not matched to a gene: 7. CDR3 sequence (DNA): TGTGCCAGCAGCTCCTCGGGACAGAGGTACAATGAGCAGTTCTTC. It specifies CASSSSGQRYNEQFF.

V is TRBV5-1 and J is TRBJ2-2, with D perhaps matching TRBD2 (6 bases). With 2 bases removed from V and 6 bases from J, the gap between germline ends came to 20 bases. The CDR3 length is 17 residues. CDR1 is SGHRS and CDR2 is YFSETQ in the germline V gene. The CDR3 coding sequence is TGCGCCAGCAGCTTCATTGCGGGAATTCGAGGTTCCGGGGAGCTGTTTTTT. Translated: CASSFIAGIRGSGELFF.

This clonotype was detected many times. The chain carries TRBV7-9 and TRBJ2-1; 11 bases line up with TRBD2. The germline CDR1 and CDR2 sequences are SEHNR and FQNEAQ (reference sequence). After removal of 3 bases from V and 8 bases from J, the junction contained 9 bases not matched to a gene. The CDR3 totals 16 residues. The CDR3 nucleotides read TGTGCCAGCAGCTTGGGGCTAGCGGGGGGTTCAGATGAGCAGTTCTTC. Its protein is CASSLGLAGGSDEQFF.

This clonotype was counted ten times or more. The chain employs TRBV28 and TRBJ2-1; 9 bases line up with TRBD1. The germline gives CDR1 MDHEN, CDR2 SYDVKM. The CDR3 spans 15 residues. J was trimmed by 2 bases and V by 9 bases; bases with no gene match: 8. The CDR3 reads CASSPDRGPYNEQFF. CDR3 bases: TGTGCCAGTAGTCCGGACAGGGGACCCTACAATGAGCAGTTCTTC.

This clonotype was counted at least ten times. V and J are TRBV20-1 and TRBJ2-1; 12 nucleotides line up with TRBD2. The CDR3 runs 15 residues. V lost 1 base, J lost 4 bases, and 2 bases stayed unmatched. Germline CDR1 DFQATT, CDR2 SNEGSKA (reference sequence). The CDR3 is CSARVLAGGYNEQFF. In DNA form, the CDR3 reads TGCAGTGCTAGAGTACTAGCGGGAGGTTACAATGAGCAGTTCTTC.

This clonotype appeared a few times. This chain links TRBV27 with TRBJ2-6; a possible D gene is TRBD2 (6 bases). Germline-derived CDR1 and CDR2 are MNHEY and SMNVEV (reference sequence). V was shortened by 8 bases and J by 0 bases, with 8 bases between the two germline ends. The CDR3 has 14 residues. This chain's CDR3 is CASGGFSGANVLTF. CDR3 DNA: TGTGCCAGCGGGGGGTTCTCTGGGGCCAACGTCCTGACTTTC.

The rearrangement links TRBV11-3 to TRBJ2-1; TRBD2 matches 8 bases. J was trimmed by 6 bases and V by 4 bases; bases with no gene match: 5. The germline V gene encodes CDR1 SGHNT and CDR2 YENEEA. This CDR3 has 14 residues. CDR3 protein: CASSYGRASNEQFF. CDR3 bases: TGTGCCAGCAGCTACGGGAGGGCCAGCAATGAGCAGTTCTTC.

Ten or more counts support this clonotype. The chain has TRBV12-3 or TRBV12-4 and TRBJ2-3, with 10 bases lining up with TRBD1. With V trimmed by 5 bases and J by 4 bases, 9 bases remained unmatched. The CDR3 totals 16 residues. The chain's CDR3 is CASSVDGTGVADTQYF. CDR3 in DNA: TGTGCCAGCAGTGTAGACGGGACAGGGGTGGCAGATACGCAGTATTTT.

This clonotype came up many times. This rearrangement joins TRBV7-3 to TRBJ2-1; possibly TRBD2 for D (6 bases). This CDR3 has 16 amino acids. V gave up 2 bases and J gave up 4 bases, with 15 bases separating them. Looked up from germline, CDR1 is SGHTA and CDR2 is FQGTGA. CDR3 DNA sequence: TGTGCCAGCAGCTTAGGTGGGTCTAGCGATTACAATGAGCAGTTCTTC. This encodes CASSLGGSSDYNEQFF.

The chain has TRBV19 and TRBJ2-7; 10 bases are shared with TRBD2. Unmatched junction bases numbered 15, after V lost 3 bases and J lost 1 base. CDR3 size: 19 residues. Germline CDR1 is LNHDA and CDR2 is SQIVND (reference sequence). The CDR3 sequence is CASSMYGTPGLAVSYEQYF. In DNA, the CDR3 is TGTGCCAGTAGTATGTACGGGACACCCGGACTAGCGGTTTCCTACGAGCAGTACTTC.